This T cell receptor (beta chain) was documented in a study of circulating tumor DNA in untreated peripheral T-cell lymphoma. Overall study findings and caveats: In approximately 74% of patients, tumor-specific clonotypes were identified.

The CDR3 totals 14 residues. With 4 bases removed from V and 4 bases from J, the gap between germline ends came to 16 bases. Germline CDR1 is GTSNPN and CDR2 is SVGIG (reference sequence). Sequenced by immunoSEQ multiplex PCR; TCRdb stores in-frame clones only, minus some. Among approximately 2,500 clones, around 82% were seen once, and the ten largest hold 32%. On this clone itself: The antigen is unknown.

Tumor tissue was collected at baseline, before treatment began. The chain joins TRBV30 to TRBJ1-1; D unresolved. Sequenced sample: tumor tissue. The clonotype was recovered from a human donor with peripheral T-cell lymphoma. This CDR3 is CAWKGKGALTEAFF. The DNA for the CDR3 is TGTGCCTGGAAAGGTAAGGGAGCCCTCACTGAAGCTTTCTTT.